In its sample, the clone carrying this TCR beta chain was seen once. The antigen remains undetermined. Clones were read by immunoSEQ multiplex PCR, and TCRdb kept only the in-frame ones, dropping some. The table has about 1.5 million clones, 95% to 99% seen once. Donors, without exception, were Caucasian adults residing in Nashville, Tennessee. CDR3 length: 14 amino acids. The ends were cut back, 8 bases at V and 8 bases at J, with 19 bases in the middle. Germline CDR1 reads SGHAT; CDR2 reads FQNNGV. The data belong to a study of shared clonotypes between healthy human individuals. Study information: With ages of 18 to 49, the donors were two women and a few men. Per donor, CD8 memory used one plate, CD8 naive used two, CD4 memory used three and CD4 naive used three. Overall study findings and caveats: Represented diversity (both genetic and exposure-history) was limited by the small number of donors.

The TCR originated in a man aged 30-40 years in good health. Sequencing input: naive CD4+ T cells sorted from blood. Indicated subset: CD45RA+ positively selected. The V call is TRBV11-2, the J call TRBJ2-1; D not certain. Written as DNA, the CDR3 is TGTGCCAGCCAGGATTGGGTTAAACCCGATGAGCAGTTCTTC. Translating it yields CASQDWVKPDEQFF.